The 28 T cell receptor beta chains given below trace back to one sample, sequenced in a study of cytotoxic CD8 clonotypes in ibrutinib-treated CLL. Libraries were prepared by immunoSEQ multiplex PCR; TCRdb keeps only in-frame clonotypes and omits some of them. The data hold roughly 6,000 clones, with approximately 72% observed a single time. This sample comprised PBMCs, obtained before ibrutinib treatment. All receptors come from a human donor with chronic lymphocytic leukemia.

This clone was found once. The DNA for the CDR3 is TGTGCCAGCAGTTACAGCGGCCGACCGGATTCACCCCTCCACTTT. This translates into CASSYSGRPDSPLHF. The chain has TRBV6-5 and TRBJ1-6; D gene uncertain. Between the trimmed V and J ends, which lost 2 bases and 8 bases, there was a span of 13 bases. The germline CDR1 and CDR2 sequences are MNHEY and SVGAGI. This CDR3 contains 15 residues.

This chain joins TRBV11-2 and TRBJ2-5; 9 bases map to TRBD1. The CDR3 extends over 16 amino acids. In germline, CDR1 is SGHAT, CDR2 FQNNGV. V lost 7 bases to trimming and J lost 3 bases; unmatched junction nucleotides: 12. CDR3 nucleotide sequence: TGTGCCAGCAACAACATCGACAGGGGGGAAAAAGAGACCCAGTACTTC. This codes for CASNNIDRGEKETQYF. Together with reference TRBV11-2 and TRBJ2-5, the CDR3 gives the full variable domain: EAGVAQSPRYKIIEKRQSVAFWCNPISGHATLYWYQQILGQGPKLLIQFQNNGVVDDSQLPKDRFSAERLKGVDSTLKIQPAKLEDSAVYLCASNNIDRGEKETQYFGPGTRLLVL.

This chain links TRBV19 with TRBJ1-4, with D unresolved. Germline assignment: CDR1 LNHDA and CDR2 SQIVND (reference sequence). Deletions cut 1 base from V and 2 bases from J, with 11 bases between. There are 16 residues in the CDR3. The CDR3 reads CASSIGGYSTNEKLFF. CDR3 DNA sequence: TGTGCCAGTAGTATAGGAGGTTACTCTACTAATGAAAAACTGTTTTTT.

The chain combines TRBV10-2 with TRBJ2-5; 8 bases map to TRBD2. V was pared by 0 bases and J by 2 bases, with 8 bases of the junction left unmatched. Per germline, CDR1 WSHSY and CDR2 SAAADI. This CDR3 is built from 17 residues. In DNA form, the CDR3 reads TGCGCCAGCAGTGAGTCATCTTGGCTAGCGGGTCAAGAGACCCAGTACTTC. It codes for CASSESSWLAGQETQYF.

This clone has a handful of counts. The chain joins TRBV15 to TRBJ2-6; 8 bases are a match to TRBD1. V shed 7 bases, J shed 3 bases, and the junction held 5 bases outside the gene matches. The germline V gene has CDR1 LNHNV and CDR2 YYDKDF (reference sequence). The length of the CDR3 is 15 residues. The CDR3 coding sequence is TGTGCCACCAAAGAGGACAGGGTTGGGGCCAACGTCCTGACTTTC. Its protein product is CATKEDRVGANVLTF.

The gene calls are TRBV15 and TRBJ2-2, with TRBD1 matching 10 bases. The V gene end was trimmed by 3 bases and the J gene end by 6 bases; junction bases not matched to a gene: 4. Germline values: CDR1 LNHNV, CDR2 YYDKDF (reference sequence). There are 15 residues in the CDR3. CDR3 coding DNA: TGTGCCACCAGCAGCGGACAGGGGGGCGCCGGGGAGCTGTTTTTT. Translation gives CATSSGQGGAGELFF.

The CDR3 here is CASSPRLAGDTQYF. The DNA of the CDR3 is TGTGCCAGCTCACCCCGACTAGCGGGAGATACGCAGTATTTT. The chain recombines TRBV18 with TRBJ2-3; TRBD2 aligns across 10 bases. The length of the CDR3 is 14 residues. The trim removed 3 bases at V and 5 bases at J, leaving 2 bases unmatched. The germline V gene has CDR1 KGHSH and CDR2 LQKENI.

The chain joins TRBV11-1 to TRBJ2-3, with D possibly TRBD2 on 6 matching bases. CDR3 length: 15 residues. Germline V lookup: CDR1 SGHAT, CDR2 FQDESV (reference sequence). V was clipped by 2 bases and J by 4 bases, with 13 bases between them. CDR3 sequence reads: CASSLRGSWADTQYF. DNA for the CDR3: TGTGCCAGCAGCTTACGGGGGAGTTGGGCAGATACGCAGTATTTT. Drawing the rest from reference TRBV11-1 and TRBJ2-3, the complete variable domain is EAEVAQSPRYKITEKSQAVAFWCDPISGHATLYWYRQILGQGPELLVQFQDESVVDDSQLPKDRFSAERLKGVDSTLKIQPAELGDSAMYLCASSLRGSWADTQYFGPGTRLTVL.

CDR3 in amino acids: CASSFGGTSGYNEQFF. CDR3 coding DNA: TGTGCCAGCAGCTTCGGGGGGACTAGCGGGTACAATGAGCAGTTCTTC. This chain uses TRBV5-6 with TRBJ2-1; 12 bases map to TRBD2. CDR3 size: 16 residues. Germline CDR1 reads SGHDT; CDR2 reads YYEEEE. Trimming at V came to 2 bases and at J to 4 bases, leaving 4 bases not matched to a gene.

The V gene is TRBV12-5, the J gene TRBJ2-7; 7 nucleotides align to TRBD1. Germline V CDR1 and CDR2: LGHNT, FRNRAP. This CDR3 is built from 14 residues. The ends lost 5 bases at V and 5 bases at J; junction bases unmatched: 9. The chain's CDR3 is CASGPQTGHHEQYF. CDR3 nucleotide sequence: TGTGCTAGTGGTCCACAGACAGGGCATCACGAGCAGTACTTC. Full variable domain (remainder filled in from reference TRBV12-5 and TRBJ2-7): DARVTQTPRHKVTEMGQEVTMRCQPILGHNTVFWYRQTMMQGLELLAYFRNRAPLDDSGMPKDRFSAEMPDATLATLKIQPSEPRDSAVYFCASGPQTGHHEQYFGPGTRLTVT.

In this sample, this clone is medium-sized. This chain links TRBV4-1 with TRBJ1-1; the match to TRBD1 covers 8 bases. Germline lookup yields CDR1 MGHRA and CDR2 YSYEKL. V dropped 1 base and J dropped 1; count of bases not matched to a gene: 5. The CDR3 extends over 16 amino acids. CDR3 sequence reads: CASSQGGQGWNTEAFF. DNA of the CDR3: TGCGCCAGCAGCCAAGGCGGACAGGGATGGAACACTGAAGCTTTCTTT.

The rearrangement joins TRBV27 to TRBJ2-1; 8 nucleotides match TRBD1. CDR3 length equals 16 residues. V shed 1 base, J shed 3 bases, and the junction held 5 bases outside the gene matches. Germline V gene sequence: CDR1 MNHEY, CDR2 SMNVEV (reference sequence). The CDR3, as DNA: TGTGCCAGCAGTTTATGGTCGGACAGGGTCTACAATGAGCAGTTCTTC. It is translated as CASSLWSDRVYNEQFF.

The chain carries TRBV12-5 and TRBJ1-3, with D maybe TRBD1 (5 bases). This CDR3 is built from 17 residues. Trimming took 1 base from V and 1 from J, leaving 14 bases between them. Germline V gene lookup returns CDR1 LGHNT and CDR2 FRNRAP. The CDR3 reads CASGLAYTQGSGNTIYF. In DNA, the CDR3 is TGTGCTAGTGGTTTGGCCTACACTCAGGGTTCTGGAAACACCATATATTTT.

The chain links TRBV5-6 to TRBJ1-3, with 7 bases lining up with TRBD1. The CDR3 totals 14 residues. Germline assignment: CDR1 SGHDT and CDR2 YYEEEE. V gave up 3 bases and J gave up 4 bases; unmatched junction bases: 4. The CDR3 nucleotides read TGTGCCAGCAGCTGGGGGACAGACGGAAACACCATATATTTT. Amino acids: CASSWGTDGNTIYF.

This chain joins TRBV11-2 and TRBJ2-1, with D hard to call. With 4 bases removed from V and 0 bases from J, the gap between germline ends came to 10 bases. This CDR3 comprises 15 residues. From germline, CDR1 is SGHAT and CDR2 FQNNGV. CDR3 protein: CASSSGSSSYNEQFF. CDR3 DNA: TGTGCCAGCAGCTCCGGGTCAAGCTCCTACAATGAGCAGTTCTTC.

This chain links TRBV10-2 with TRBJ1-5; D might be TRBD1 (6 bases). The CDR3 is 17 amino acids. The germline gives CDR1 WSHSY, CDR2 SAAADI. Trimming cost V 8 bases and J 0 bases, with 20 bases left between them. The CDR3 DNA is TGCGCCAGCGGTAGTCGAGGGGGAGGCTATAGCAATCAGCCCCAGCATTTT. Translation gives CASGSRGGGYSNQPQHF.

The chain employs TRBV4-1 and TRBJ2-1, with 11 bases identical to TRBD2. V trimming: 1 base; J trimming: 7 bases; junction bases outside the gene matches: 9. Germline CDR1 is MGHRA and CDR2 is YSYEKL. CDR3 length: 17 residues. The CDR3 spells CASSQAFGTSGANEQFF. CDR3 nucleotide sequence: TGCGCCAGCAGCCAAGCTTTTGGGACTAGCGGAGCAAATGAGCAGTTCTTC.

The count of this clone is one. The rearrangement links TRBV5-6 to TRBJ2-5, with no clear D. CDR3 size: 14 residues. Trimming cost V 1 base and J 4 bases, with 11 bases left between them. CDR1 SGHDT and CDR2 YYEEEE come from the germline V gene. This chain's CDR3 is CASSLWGLPETQYF. The CDR3 DNA reads as TGTGCCAGCAGCTTGTGGGGATTGCCAGAGACCCAGTACTTC.

The chain couples TRBV6-5 to TRBJ1-5; D gene uncertain. The germline V gene has CDR1 MNHEY and CDR2 SVGAGI. CDR3 length equals 13 residues. V lost 6 bases and J lost 6, with 12 bases in between. CDR3 DNA sequence: TGTGCCAGCAGCCGAGCTCCAGGTCAGCCCCAGCATTTT. Its translation: CASSRAPGQPQHF.

The chain joins TRBV9 to TRBJ1-1, with D unclear. V lost 0 bases and J 0 bases, leaving 9 bases between the germline ends. The CDR3 consists of 15 residues. CDR1 and CDR2 (germline): SGDLS, YYNGEE. The DNA for the CDR3 is TGTGCCAGCAGCGTAGTAGTGGGTATGAACACTGAAGCTTTCTTT. This encodes CASSVVVGMNTEAFF.

The CDR3 coding sequence is TGTGCCAGCAGCTTGTCGTTTTCTCGGGAAAGGTACTTC. It yields the protein CASSLSFSRERYF. V and J are TRBV5-5 and TRBJ2-7, with a possible D match to TRBD2 (5 bases). The germline CDR1 and CDR2 sequences are SGHKS and YYEKEE (reference sequence). The CDR3 loop spans 13 amino acids. V was pared by 1 base and J by 12 bases, with 17 bases between.

The chain couples TRBV27 to TRBJ2-4, with TRBD2 matching 7 bases. CDR1 and CDR2 (germline): MNHEY, SMNVEV (reference sequence). The V segment lost 3 bases and the J segment 0 bases; nucleotides outside the gene matches: 5. CDR3 length: 16 amino acids. CDR3 bases: TGTGCCAGCAGTTTTAGCGGGTTCCTAGCCAAAAACATTCAGTACTTC. Its translation: CASSFSGFLAKNIQYF.

The V call is TRBV28, the J call TRBJ2-3, with D perhaps assigned TRBD1 or TRBD2 (8 bases each). This CDR3 has 19 residues. Germline CDR1 reads MDHEN; CDR2 reads SYDVKM. Trimming stripped 5 bases from V and 13 bases from J, with 37 bases between. CDR3 amino acids: CASSQGQAPLRASGPEEYF. For the CDR3, the DNA is TGTGCCAGCAGTCAGGGACAGGCACCGCTGCGGGCTAGCGGGCCCGAGGAGTATTTT.

V and J are TRBV14 and TRBJ1-1; D remains unclear. The CDR3 has 13 amino acids. The germline CDR1 and CDR2 sequences are SGHDN and FVKESK. V gave up 0 bases and J gave up 3 bases, with 5 bases separating them. CDR3 region: CASSQDSYTEAFF. For the CDR3, the DNA is TGTGCCAGCAGCCAAGACAGTTACACTGAAGCTTTCTTT.

This clone was observed a few times. The V call is TRBV6-6, the J call TRBJ2-4; unclear D gene. Trimming pared 2 bases from V and 8 bases from J, leaving 4 bases between. Per the germline V gene, CDR1 is MNHNY and CDR2 is SVGAGI (reference sequence). This CDR3 has 11 amino acids. The CDR3 loop is CASSYVDIQYF. For the CDR3, the DNA is TGTGCCAGCAGTTACGTGGACATTCAGTACTTC.

There are a few counts of this clone. CDR3 residues: CASSSRQGGFYEQYF. The CDR3, as DNA: TGTGCCAGTAGTTCAAGACAGGGTGGTTTCTACGAGCAGTACTTC. The V and J genes are TRBV19 and TRBJ2-7; TRBD1 matches at 7 bases. V dropped 5 bases and J dropped 3; count of bases not matched to a gene: 10. The CDR3 contains 15 residues. Germline V lookup: CDR1 LNHDA, CDR2 SQIVND (reference sequence). Variable domain in full (rest from reference TRBV19 and TRBJ2-7): DGGITQSPKYLFRKEGQNVTLSCEQNLNHDAMYWYRQDPGQGLRLIYYSQIVNDFQKGDIAEGYSVSREKKESFPLTVTSAQKNPTAFYLCASSSRQGGFYEQYFGPGTRLTVT.

The chain uses TRBV6-6 and TRBJ1-2, with TRBD1 as a possible D gene (5 bases). Germline assignment: CDR1 MNHNY and CDR2 SVGAGI (reference sequence). V was cut by 5 bases and J by 0 bases, with 13 bases left in between. This CDR3 comprises 15 residues. The CDR3 region has the DNA TGTGCCAGCAGTACCTCTGGGGCCGCTAACTATGGCTACACCTTC. Its protein product is CASSTSGAANYGYTF.

This chain connects TRBV5-1 to TRBJ1-2; the D is unclear. This CDR3 contains 13 residues. CDR1 is SGHRS, CDR2 YFSETQ, per germline. V lost 2 bases, J lost 4 bases, and 9 bases lay in between. CDR3 amino acids: CASSFFQGYGYTF. The CDR3 coding sequence is TGCGCCAGCAGCTTTTTCCAAGGCTATGGCTACACCTTC.